A single T cell receptor beta chain is shown here with its context. No antigen is known for it. The assay used deep level. Repertoires were generated with immunoSEQ multiplex PCR, while TCRdb's copy carries only in-frame clones and drops some. The sample comprises hundreds of thousands of clones, 97% of which are singletons, and around 0.058% rests with the top ten. This record comes from a study of shared clonotypes between healthy human individuals. Study-wide background: Three CD4 naive, three CD4 memory, two CD8 naive and one CD8 memory plate were used per donor. General study findings and limits: Clonotypes that were shared across four donors made up about 4.5% of naive CD4 clonotypes.

Trimming cost V 4 bases and J 1 base, with 19 bases left between them. CDR3 size: 18 residues. Looked up from germline, CDR1 is MNHEY and CDR2 is SMNVEV (reference sequence). Input material: naive CD4+ T cells sorted from blood. The subset is: CD45RA+ positively selected. This chain connects TRBV27 to TRBJ2-2; no clear D. The TCR originated in a woman aged 25 to 39 in good health. The DNA for the CDR3 is TGTGCCAGCAGTTACTCGATCTCGGTATCGGGGAACACCGGGGAGCTGTTTTTT. Amino acid sequence: CASSYSISVSGNTGELFF.